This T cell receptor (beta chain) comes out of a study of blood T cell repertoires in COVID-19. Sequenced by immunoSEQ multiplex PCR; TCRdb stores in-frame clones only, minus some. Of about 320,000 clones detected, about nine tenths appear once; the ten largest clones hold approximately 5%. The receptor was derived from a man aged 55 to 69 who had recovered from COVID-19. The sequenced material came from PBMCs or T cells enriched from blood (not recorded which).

The CDR3 here is CASSLAGNTDTQYF. CDR3 sequence (DNA): TGCGCCAGCAGCTTGGCGGGGAACACAGATACGCAGTATTTT. J is TRBJ2-3 and V is TRBV5-1; D possibly corresponds to TRBD2 (5 bases). Germline V gene data show CDR1 as SGHRS and CDR2 as YFSETQ. CDR3 length: 14 amino acids. V was trimmed by 0 bases and J by 2 bases, leaving 7 bases between them.